The 23 T cell receptor beta chains below were found in one sample sequenced in a study of identical twins. TCRdb itself ran the 5' RACE reads through MiXCR, one entry per CDR3 protein. This table holds under 500,000 distinct CDR3 sequences, around an eighth found once. This sample was shared with a second study, whose subject was yellow fever vaccine responses in identical twins.

The sequenced sample was CD4+ T cells sorted from blood. The source of these receptors is a woman under 30 in good health.

V and J are TRBV20-1 and TRBJ2-5; 14 nucleotides match TRBD2. The CDR3 spans 13 residues. Germline values: CDR1 DFQATT, CDR2 SNEGSKA (reference sequence). V shed 8 bases and J 5 bases; nucleotides not matched to a gene: 4. The CDR3 reads CSRLAGGSETQYF. The CDR3 DNA sequence: TGCAGTCGACTAGCGGGGGGGTCCGAGACCCAGTACTTC.

This clonotype was detected only a few times. The chain has TRBV6-5 and TRBJ2-1, with D perhaps matching TRBD1 (5 bases). The CDR3 spans 12 residues. Germline V CDR1 and CDR2: MNHEY, SVGAGI. V was cut by 5 bases and J by 10 bases, with 12 bases left in between. CDR3 sequence reads: CASSTESGEQFF. CDR3 coding DNA: TGTGCCAGCAGTACTGAGTCAGGGGAGCAGTTCTTC.

The chain couples TRBV29-1 to TRBJ1-1, with 9 bases identical to TRBD1. The J segment lost 0 bases and the V segment lost 7 bases, leaving 3 bases of the junction unmatched. CDR1 SQVTM and CDR2 ANQGSEA come from the germline V gene. CDR3 length equals 13 residues. CDR3 bases: TGCAGCGGGGGGGACAGGGTGAACACTGAAGCTTTCTTT. It codes for CSGGDRVNTEAFF.

This clonotype was recorded a few times. The chain uses TRBV3-1 and TRBJ2-7, with D unclear. CDR3 length: 12 amino acids. The germline V gene has CDR1 LGHDT and CDR2 YNNKEL (reference sequence). Between the trimmed V and J ends, which lost 4 bases and 6 bases, there was a span of 10 bases. CDR3 sequence (DNA): TGTGCCAGCAGCCCCCAAAAGGGCGAGCAGTACTTC. Translated, it gives CASSPQKGEQYF.

This clonotype was seen repeatedly, ten times or more. This chain links TRBV7-6 with TRBJ1-1; D is unresolved. CDR3 size: 14 residues. V gave up 1 base and J gave up 6 bases, with 12 bases separating them. Germline lookup yields CDR1 SGHVS and CDR2 FNYEAQ. CDR3 region: CASSLVQAGAEAFF. The CDR3 DNA is TGTGCCAGCAGCTTAGTTCAGGCAGGTGCTGAAGCTTTCTTT.

The chain has TRBV9 and TRBJ1-6; 10 bases align to TRBD1. V shed 3 bases, J shed 4 bases, and the junction held 1 base outside the gene matches. The CDR3 totals 15 residues. In germline, CDR1 is SGDLS, CDR2 YYNGEE. The CDR3 reads CASSGGQGYNSPLHF. DNA of the CDR3: TGTGCCAGCAGCGGGGGACAGGGGTATAATTCACCCCTCCACTTT.

The J gene is TRBJ2-4, the V gene TRBV7-9, with 9 bases identical to TRBD1. The length of the CDR3 is 14 residues. J was trimmed by 10 bases and V by 5 bases; bases with no gene match: 9. Germline V gene data show CDR1 as SEHNR and CDR2 as FQNEAQ (reference sequence). The chain's CDR3 is CASSLTGTGSIQYF. The CDR3 nucleotides are TGTGCCAGCAGCCTGACCGGGACAGGGTCGATTCAGTACTTC.

There are a few counts of this clonotype. The rearrangement links TRBV12-3 or TRBV12-4 to TRBJ2-7; TRBD2 might be the D (5 bases). The CDR3 has 13 residues. The V and J ends lost 6 bases and 6 bases respectively, with 15 bases between them. CDR3 residues: CASRLNVGSEQYF. CDR3 in DNA: TGTGCCAGCAGACTAAATGTTGGGAGCGAGCAGTACTTC.

V gene TRBV5-1 combines with J gene TRBJ2-3, with a weak D call TRBD2 (6 bases). The CDR3 is made up of 15 amino acids. Trimming cost V 1 base and J 3 bases, with 12 bases left between them. Germline V gene sequence: CDR1 SGHRS, CDR2 YFSETQ. In nucleotides, the CDR3 is TGCGCCAGCAGCTTGAGGGGCCTAGCGACAGATACGCAGTATTTT. Residues: CASSLRGLATDTQYF.

Ten or more counts support this clonotype. The chain carries TRBV12-3 or TRBV12-4 and TRBJ2-1; 11 positions agree with TRBD2. CDR3 length: 14 residues. The V gene end was trimmed by 6 bases and the J gene end by 3 bases; junction bases not matched to a gene: 1. This CDR3 is CASRLAGGYNEQFF. The CDR3 coding sequence is TGTGCCAGCAGGCTAGCGGGGGGCTACAATGAGCAGTTCTTC.

There are a few counts of this clonotype. This rearrangement joins TRBV7-9 to TRBJ2-3; 7 nucleotides match TRBD1. CDR1 and CDR2 from the germline V gene are SEHNR and FQNEAQ (reference sequence). J lost 2 bases, V lost 6 bases, and 8 bases had no gene match. The CDR3 totals 15 residues. CDR3 bases: TGTGCCAGCAGACCTAGGGGGCCACCCACAGATACGCAGTATTTT. This encodes CASRPRGPPTDTQYF. The variable domain in full, with the rest retrieved from reference TRBV7-9 and TRBJ2-3, is DTGVSQNPRHKITKRGQNVTFRCDPISEHNRLYWYRQTLGQGPEFLTYFQNEAQLEKSRLLSDRFSAERPKGSFSTLEIQRTEQGDSAMYLCASRPRGPPTDTQYFGPGTRLTVL.

In its sample, this clonotype was seen a few times. The rearrangement joins TRBV28 to TRBJ1-2, with 7 bases that match TRBD1. V lost 5 bases, J lost 8 bases, and 8 bases stayed unmatched. Per the germline V gene, CDR1 is MDHEN and CDR2 is SYDVKM. The CDR3 runs to 13 residues. Written as DNA, the CDR3 is TGTGCCAGCAGTAAATCGGGACAGCACGGCTACACCTTC. It is translated as CASSKSGQHGYTF.

V and J are TRBV5-6 and TRBJ2-3; 10 positions match TRBD1. V gave up 3 bases and J gave up 7 bases; unmatched junction bases: 5. Germline V gene sequence: CDR1 SGHDT, CDR2 YYEEEE. This CDR3 spans 14 amino acids. CDR3 in amino acids: CASSSGTGAYTQYF. DNA of the CDR3: TGTGCCAGCAGCTCTGGGACAGGGGCCTATACGCAGTATTTT.

This clonotype was observed many times. The rearrangement links TRBV3-1 to TRBJ2-7; D is perhaps TRBD2 (6 bases). The germline V gene has CDR1 LGHDT and CDR2 YNNKEL (reference sequence). The V gene lost 4 bases and the J gene lost 1 base, with 14 bases spanning the gap. The CDR3 has 15 amino acids. This CDR3 is CASSPGAAGSYEQYF. The CDR3, as DNA: TGTGCCAGCAGCCCTGGGGCAGCGGGTTCCTACGAGCAGTACTTC.

The rearrangement uses TRBV7-3 and TRBJ2-1; D tentatively reads TRBD1 or TRBD2 (6 bases each). The CDR3 has 16 amino acids. Germline CDR1 is SGHTA and CDR2 is FQGTGA. Trimming left V 6 bases short and J 7 bases short, with 22 bases between. CDR3 in amino acids: CASSSTGAKAQNEQFF. In DNA, the CDR3 is TGTGCCAGCAGTTCTACGGGGGCGAAGGCCCAAAATGAGCAGTTCTTC.

In its sample, this clonotype was seen a few times. The chain couples TRBV2 to TRBJ2-3; D ambiguous. This CDR3 comprises 12 residues. Germline lookup yields CDR1 SNHLY and CDR2 FYNNEI. Trimming stripped 4 bases from V and 7 bases from J, with 9 bases between. CDR3: CASSGSWNTQYF. CDR3 in DNA: TGTGCCAGCAGTGGATCCTGGAATACGCAGTATTTT.

The chain joins TRBV24-1 to TRBJ2-5, with D unclear. The CDR3 is 14 amino acids. Trimming pared 4 bases from V and 0 bases from J, leaving 8 bases between. Per the germline V gene, CDR1 is KGHDR and CDR2 is SFDVKD. CDR3 residues: CATSDPRYQETQYF. The CDR3 DNA follows: TGTGCCACCAGTGACCCAAGATACCAAGAGACCCAGTACTTC.

This chain links TRBV4-1 with TRBJ2-7; TRBD2 agrees at 8 bases. CDR3 length equals 15 residues. Trimming took 2 bases from V and 0 from J; bases not matched to a gene: 3. Germline V gene data show CDR1 as MGHRA and CDR2 as YSYEKL. CDR3 region: CASSQFLAGSYEQYF. The CDR3 DNA is TGCGCCAGCAGCCAATTCCTAGCGGGCTCCTACGAGCAGTACTTC.

A few counts support this clonotype. The chain links TRBV5-4 to TRBJ2-1, with 9 bases matching TRBD1. This CDR3 is built from 16 residues. Looked up from germline, CDR1 is SGHNT and CDR2 is YYREEE (reference sequence). The J segment lost 4 bases and the V segment lost 4 bases, leaving 9 bases of the junction unmatched. CDR3 bases: TGTGCCAGCAGCGTTGGGACAGGGATTCCATACAATGAGCAGTTCTTC. Its protein product is CASSVGTGIPYNEQFF.

The chain employs TRBV10-1 and TRBJ2-7; D might be TRBD1 or TRBD2, each matching 5 bases. This CDR3 has 15 residues. Germline assignment: CDR1 WNHNN and CDR2 SYGVQD (reference sequence). V shed 6 bases and J shed 2 bases, with 17 bases lying between them. DNA of the CDR3: TGCGCCAGCAGCCGGGGCCGTCAAGGGACCTACGAGCAGTACTTC. Its protein product is CASSRGRQGTYEQYF.

Many counts were recorded for this clonotype. The chain recombines TRBV7-9 with TRBJ2-5; 9 nucleotides align to TRBD2. Germline CDR1 and CDR2: SEHNR and FQNEAQ (reference sequence). Trimming cost V 1 base and J 3 bases; bases outside gene matches: 3. The CDR3 is 15 amino acids. CDR3 protein: CASSLEGGGEETQYF. The CDR3 DNA follows: TGTGCCAGCAGCTTAGAAGGCGGGGGGGAAGAGACCCAGTACTTC.

The rearrangement uses TRBV7-2 and TRBJ1-1, with TRBD1 matching 7 bases. Losses at the gene ends were 5 bases for V and 4 bases for J; bases not matched to a gene: 16. CDR3 length equals 17 residues. The V gene's germline CDR1 is SGHTA and CDR2 FQGNSA. This chain's CDR3 is CASSGTLIGGAGTEAFF. The CDR3 DNA sequence: TGTGCCAGCAGCGGAACCCTAATAGGGGGCGCCGGCACTGAAGCTTTCTTT.

This chain links TRBV11-2 with TRBJ2-6; D unresolved. V lost 6 bases, J lost 0 bases, and 9 bases lay in between. Per the germline V gene, CDR1 is SGHAT and CDR2 is FQNNGV. The CDR3 sequence is 15 residues long. Written as DNA, the CDR3 is TGTGCCAGCAGTCCCTTGTACTCTGGGGCCAACGTCCTGACTTTC. Translation gives CASSPLYSGANVLTF.